This is a list of T cell receptor beta chains from one sample in a study of CD8+ T cells in alopecia areata. The protocol was immunoSEQ multiplex PCR, while the TCRdb copy is restricted to in-frame clones and leaves out a portion. The profile shows 130,000 to 150,000 clones, 51% of them singletons. Here the sequenced sample was CD4+ T cells sorted from blood, taken at week 0. The receptors were sampled from a human donor with alopecia areata. The CDR3 runs from the conserved cysteine through the conserved F or W. D genes are given only for firm matches. Size is omitted from some rows. Given values are once, few, many or a class for expanded clones.

clone_size	j_call	d_call	v_call	cdr3_aa	cdr3_nt
few	TRBJ2-5	NA	TRBV27	CASSLVDKATQYF	TGTGCCAGCAGTTTGGTGGACAAGGCGACCCAGTACTTC
NA	TRBJ2-6	NA	TRBV19	CASSSRRVSGANVLTF	TGTGCCAGTAGTTCGAGAAGGGTCTCTGGGGCCAACGTCCTGACTTTC
NA	TRBJ2-7	TRBD2	TRBV7-2	CASSLAITSGLAYEQYF	TGTGCCAGCAGCTTAGCGATCACTAGCGGGTTGGCCTACGAGCAGTACTTC
once	TRBJ2-5	NA	TRBV6-5	CASSYLQGRGETQYF	TGTGCCAGCAGTTACCTTCAGGGGCGGGGGGAGACCCAGTACTTC
NA	TRBJ1-1	TRBD1	TRBV6-5	CASSSDRGFIEAFF	TGTGCCAGCAGTTCCGACAGGGGGTTCATTGAAGCTTTCTTT
few	TRBJ2-2	NA	TRBV7-2	CASSFRVARELFF	TGTGCCAGCAGCTTTAGAGTGGCGCGGGAGCTGTTTTTT
NA	TRBJ2-2	NA	TRBV9	CASTPRVSGELFF	TGTGCCAGCACCCCCCGGGTTAGCGGGGAGCTGTTTTTT
NA	TRBJ2-7	NA	TRBV29-1	CSVGVLYEQYF	TGCAGCGTTGGCGTTCTCTACGAGCAGTACTTC
NA	TRBJ1-2	TRBD1	TRBV5-1	CASSWDRDQGYTF	TGCGCCAGCAGCTGGGACAGGGATCAAGGCTACACCTTC
NA	TRBJ1-2	NA	TRBV29-1	CSVTGSAANYGYTF	TGCAGCGTTACAGGGAGCGCCGCTAACTATGGCTACACCTTC
NA	TRBJ2-1	NA	TRBV7-9	CASSIHRDRQFF	TGTGCCAGCAGCATACACAGGGATCGGCAGTTCTTC
NA	TRBJ2-1	TRBD1	TRBV9	CASSVGQYNEQFF	TGTGCCAGCAGCGTGGGACAGTACAATGAGCAGTTCTTC
few	TRBJ1-2	NA	TRBV7-2	CASSLVPYLLSDYGYTF	TGTGCCAGCAGCTTAGTCCCATACCTACTTTCGGACTATGGCTACACCTTC
few	TRBJ2-1	TRBD1	TRBV4-1	CASSQRTGDEQFF	TGCGCCAGCAGCCAAAGGACAGGGGATGAGCAGTTCTTC
few	TRBJ2-5	NA	TRBV29-1	CSVMFSYQETQYF	TGCAGCGTGATGTTCTCGTACCAAGAGACCCAGTACTTC
NA	TRBJ1-1	NA	TRBV7-9	CASSLTGLNTEAFF	TGTGCCAGCAGCTTAACAGGGCTTAACACTGAAGCTTTCTTT
many	TRBJ2-2	NA	TRBV19	CASSSTGPTGELFF	TGTGCCAGTAGTAGCACCGGGCCCACCGGGGAGCTGTTTTTT
few	TRBJ2-7	NA	TRBV4-2	CASSQRTGSLHEQYF	TGTGCCAGCAGCCAGCGAACCGGGTCTCTCCACGAGCAGTACTTC
few	TRBJ2-7	TRBD1	TRBV15	CATSGNRGYEQYF	TGTGCCACCAGCGGGAACAGGGGGTACGAGCAGTACTTC
NA	TRBJ2-1	NA	TRBV2	CASSERIRNEQFF	TGTGCCAGCAGTGAAAGGATTAGAAATGAGCAGTTCTTC
NA	TRBJ2-5	TRBD2	TRBV4-3	CASSTSGRDSETQYF	TGCGCCAGCAGCACTAGCGGGAGGGATTCAGAGACCCAGTACTTC
NA	TRBJ1-1	NA	TRBV9	CASSVVGGASTEAFF	TGTGCCAGCAGCGTAGTGGGGGGCGCAAGTACTGAAGCTTTCTTT
NA	TRBJ2-7	TRBD1	TRBV29-1	CSVGGQGYEQYF	TGCAGCGTCGGTGGACAGGGCTACGAGCAGTACTTC
NA	TRBJ2-3	TRBD1	TRBV29-1	CSVEEGQGADTQYF	TGCAGCGTTGAAGAGGGACAGGGTGCAGATACGCAGTATTTT
few	TRBJ2-2	NA	TRBV19	CASSVMAGTGELFF	TGTGCCAGTAGTGTTATGGCGGGCACCGGGGAGCTGTTTTTT
few	TRBJ1-4	TRBD1	TRBV28	CASRGQVEVLGKLFF	TGTGCCAGCAGGGGACAGGTGGAGGTTCTTGGAAAACTGTTTTTT
NA	TRBJ1-2	TRBD1	TRBV7-2	CASTLMRGQYGYTF	TGTGCCAGCACCCTAATGAGGGGGCAGTATGGCTACACCTTC
NA	TRBJ2-2	NA	TRBV5-6	CASIGDQNTGELFF	TGTGCCAGCATTGGGGACCAAAACACCGGGGAGCTGTTTTTT
NA	TRBJ2-5	NA	TRBV2	CASGPGGIMSQYF	TGTGCCAGCGGACCCGGGGGTATAATGTCCCAGTACTTC
NA	TRBJ2-5	NA	TRBV28	CASSGAGRSRTQYF	TGTGCCAGCAGTGGGGCGGGCCGTAGCAGGACCCAGTACTTC
NA	TRBJ2-3	TRBD2	TRBV7-3	CASSFGSTGGITDTQYF	TGTGCCAGCAGCTTCGGCTCGACGGGGGGAATTACAGATACGCAGTATTTT
NA	TRBJ1-1	TRBD1	TRBV7-2	CASSSTTGGGGEAFF	TGTGCCAGCAGCTCCACTACAGGGGGCGGAGGTGAAGCTTTCTTT
NA	TRBJ2-7	NA	TRBV5-1	CASSLDPGYEQYF	TGCGCCAGCAGCTTGGACCCCGGCTACGAGCAGTACTTC
few	TRBJ2-7	NA	TRBV27	CARGTDYEQYF	TGTGCCAGGGGGACGGACTACGAGCAGTACTTC
NA	TRBJ1-1	NA	TRBV27	CASSLFPRPTTEAFF	TGTGCCAGCAGTTTATTCCCCAGGCCGACGACTGAAGCTTTCTTT
NA	TRBJ1-1	NA	TRBV30	CAWSGTNTEAFF	TGTGCCTGGAGTGGTACGAACACTGAAGCTTTCTTT
NA	TRBJ2-7	NA	TRBV5-1	CASSLSRGFPSGEQYF	TGCGCCAGCAGCTTATCCAGGGGATTCCCCTCGGGCGAGCAGTACTTC
NA	TRBJ2-6	NA	TRBV7-2	CASSLVGGGANVLTF	TGTGCCAGCAGCTTAGTCGGAGGTGGGGCCAACGTCCTGACTTTC
NA	TRBJ2-2	NA	TRBV28	CASSEGRRTGELFF	TGTGCCAGCAGTGAGGGGCGGCGTACCGGGGAGCTGTTTTTT
NA	TRBJ2-2	NA	TRBV6-5	CASSYGRSGELFF	TGTGCCAGCAGTTACGGGAGGTCCGGGGAGCTGTTTTTT
NA	TRBJ2-7	NA	TRBV18	CASSPQVTEYEQYF	TGTGCCAGCTCACCACAGGTGACGGAATACGAGCAGTACTTC